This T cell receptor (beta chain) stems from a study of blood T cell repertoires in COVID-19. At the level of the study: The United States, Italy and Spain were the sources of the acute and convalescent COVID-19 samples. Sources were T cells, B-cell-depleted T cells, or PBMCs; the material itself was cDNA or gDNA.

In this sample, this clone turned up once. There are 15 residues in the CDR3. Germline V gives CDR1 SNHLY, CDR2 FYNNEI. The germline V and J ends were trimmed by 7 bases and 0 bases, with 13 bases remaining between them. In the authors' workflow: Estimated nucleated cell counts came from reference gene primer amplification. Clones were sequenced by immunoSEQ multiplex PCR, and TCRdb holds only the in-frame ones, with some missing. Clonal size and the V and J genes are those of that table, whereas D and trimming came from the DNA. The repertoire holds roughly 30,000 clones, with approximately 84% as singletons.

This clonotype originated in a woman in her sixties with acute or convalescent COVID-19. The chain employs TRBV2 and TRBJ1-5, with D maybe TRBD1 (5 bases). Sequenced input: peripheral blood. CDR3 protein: CASTQGLGSNQPQHF. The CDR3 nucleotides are TGTGCCAGCACTCAGGGTCTCGGTAGCAATCAGCCCCAGCATTTT.